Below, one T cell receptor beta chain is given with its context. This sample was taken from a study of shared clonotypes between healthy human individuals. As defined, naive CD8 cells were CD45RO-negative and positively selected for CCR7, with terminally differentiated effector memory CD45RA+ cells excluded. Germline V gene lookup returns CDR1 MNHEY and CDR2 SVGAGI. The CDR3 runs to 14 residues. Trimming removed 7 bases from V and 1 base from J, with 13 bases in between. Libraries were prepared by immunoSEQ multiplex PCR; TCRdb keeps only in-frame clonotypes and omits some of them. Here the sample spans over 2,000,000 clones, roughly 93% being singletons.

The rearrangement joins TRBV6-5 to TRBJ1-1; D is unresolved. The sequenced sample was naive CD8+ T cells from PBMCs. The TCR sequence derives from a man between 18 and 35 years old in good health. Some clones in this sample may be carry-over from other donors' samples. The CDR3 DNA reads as TGTGCCAGCACTCTGGGATGGGGGAACACTGAAGCTTTCTTT. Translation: CASTLGWGNTEAFF.